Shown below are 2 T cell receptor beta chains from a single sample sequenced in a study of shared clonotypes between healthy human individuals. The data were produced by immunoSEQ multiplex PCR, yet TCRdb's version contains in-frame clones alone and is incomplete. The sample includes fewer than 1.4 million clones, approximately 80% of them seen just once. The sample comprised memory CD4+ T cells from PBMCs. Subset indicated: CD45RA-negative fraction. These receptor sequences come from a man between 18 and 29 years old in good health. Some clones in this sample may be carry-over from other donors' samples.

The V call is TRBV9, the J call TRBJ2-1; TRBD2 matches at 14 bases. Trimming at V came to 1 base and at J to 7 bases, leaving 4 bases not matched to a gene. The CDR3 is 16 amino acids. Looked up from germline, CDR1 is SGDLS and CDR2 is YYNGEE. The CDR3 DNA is TGTGCCAGCAGCGTAATGCGACTAGCGGGAGGGAATGAGCAGTTCTTC. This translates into CASSVMRLAGGNEQFF.

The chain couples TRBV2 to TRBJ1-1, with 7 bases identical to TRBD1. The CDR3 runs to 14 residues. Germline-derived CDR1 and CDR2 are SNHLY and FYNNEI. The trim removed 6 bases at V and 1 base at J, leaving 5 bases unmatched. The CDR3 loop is CASSWGQKNTEAFF. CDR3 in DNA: TGTGCCAGCAGCTGGGGACAGAAGAACACTGAAGCTTTCTTT.